This passage covers 14 T cell receptor beta chains from one sample sequenced in a study of blood T cell repertoires in COVID-19. Only in-frame clones appear in the TCRdb table, and some are missing; sequencing was by immunoSEQ multiplex PCR. The sample contains over 95,000 clones, 70% to 90% of which appear only once. Source material: peripheral blood. These receptors originate from a woman aged 50 to 60 with acute or convalescent COVID-19.

The chain is built from TRBV4-1 and TRBJ1-2, with D possibly being TRBD1 (5 bases). This CDR3 contains 16 residues. The V end lost 0 bases, the J end lost 5 bases, and 16 bases lay between the germline ends. The V gene's germline CDR1 is MGHRA and CDR2 YSYEKL. The DNA of the CDR3 is TGCGCCAGCAGCCAAGAGGATCCGGGGGGGAGGTATGGCTACACCTTC. Its translation: CASSQEDPGGRYGYTF.

This clone was seen just once. V and J are TRBV4-3 and TRBJ1-1; possible D gene TRBD1, 6 bases. Trimming removed 1 base at V and 3 bases at J, with 21 bases between. This CDR3 region has 18 residues. Looked up from germline, CDR1 is LGHNA and CDR2 is YSLEER. The chain's CDR3 is CASSQVNRAGYPHTEAFF. The CDR3 bases are TGCGCCAGCAGCCAAGTTAACAGGGCAGGCTACCCTCACACTGAAGCTTTCTTT.

This rearrangement joins TRBV11-2 to TRBJ2-5, with D tentatively TRBD2 (6 bases). Germline V gene sequence: CDR1 SGHAT, CDR2 FQNNGV. CDR3 length equals 17 residues. The germline V and J ends were trimmed by 1 base and 0 bases, with 15 bases remaining between them. This chain's CDR3 is CASSLGGPGGHQETQYF. The CDR3 nucleotides read TGTGCCAGCAGCTTAGGGGGCCCCGGGGGTCACCAAGAGACCCAGTACTTC.

The chain has TRBV2 and TRBJ2-5; no definite D call. From germline, CDR1 is SNHLY and CDR2 FYNNEI. The CDR3 is 14 residues long. The V gene lost 6 bases and the J gene lost 5 bases, with 16 bases spanning the gap. The CDR3 DNA reads as TGTGCCAGCAGCCAACTGTACTCCAAGGAGACCCAGTACTTC. Protein product: CASSQLYSKETQYF.

This CDR3 is CASSYGGAKGNTEAFF. CDR3 in DNA: TGTGCCAGCAGCTACGGGGGGGCCAAAGGAAACACTGAAGCTTTCTTT. The chain employs TRBV7-6 and TRBJ1-1; TRBD1 is a possible D gene (6 bases). This CDR3 has 16 residues. V was clipped by 4 bases and J by 2 bases, with 17 bases between them. The germline V gene has CDR1 SGHVS and CDR2 FNYEAQ.

This chain's CDR3 is CATSGPGGANQPQHF. The CDR3 DNA follows: TGTGCCACCAGTGGGCCAGGAGGGGCTAATCAGCCCCAGCATTTT. The chain combines TRBV24-1 with TRBJ1-5; weak D call: TRBD1 (5 bases). V lost 5 bases and J 4 bases, leaving 14 bases between the germline ends. The CDR3 runs 15 residues. Germline CDR1 KGHDR, CDR2 SFDVKD.

The chain links TRBV25-1 to TRBJ2-7; TRBD2 might be the D (5 bases). Trimming stripped 6 bases from V and 7 bases from J, with 22 bases between. The CDR3 is 15 residues long. Germline CDR1 reads MGHDK; CDR2 reads SYGVNS. CDR3 residues: CASSGVSGMKDEQYF. The CDR3 nucleotides are TGTGCCAGCAGCGGGGTGTCGGGGATGAAAGATGAGCAGTACTTC.

V is TRBV4-1 and J is TRBJ1-2; D possibly corresponds to TRBD1 (6 bases). In germline, CDR1 is MGHRA, CDR2 YSYEKL. The CDR3 runs to 14 residues. V was pared by 8 bases and J by 0 bases, with 13 bases between. CDR3 sequence reads: CASGGHLANYGYTF. The CDR3 DNA sequence: TGCGCCAGCGGGGGACACCTAGCTAACTATGGCTACACCTTC.

V is TRBV6-1 and J is TRBJ1-2; no firm D call. CDR1 MNHNS and CDR2 SASEGT come from the germline V gene. The CDR3 sequence is 15 residues long. The V gene lost 1 base and the J gene lost 3 bases, with 12 bases spanning the gap. The CDR3, as DNA: TGTGCCAGCAGTGAAGGACCGGGGAGGGACTATGGCTACACCTTC. Amino acid sequence: CASSEGPGRDYGYTF.

The rearrangement links TRBV2 to TRBJ2-1; D is undetermined. This CDR3 comprises 11 residues. The ends were cut back, 2 bases at V and 7 bases at J, with 3 bases in the middle. CDR1 is SNHLY and CDR2 is FYNNEI in the germline V gene. CDR3 loop: CASSEINEQFF. CDR3 bases: TGTGCCAGCAGTGAAATAAATGAGCAGTTCTTC.

The chain joins TRBV28 to TRBJ1-1; tentative D call: TRBD1 (6 bases). Trimming shortened V by 5 bases and J by 2 bases, and 12 bases separated the two germline ends. Germline values: CDR1 MDHEN, CDR2 SYDVKM. CDR3 length: 14 residues. CDR3 nucleotides: TGTGCCAGCAGTGTGGACAGCCTAAACACTGAAGCTTTCTTT. Protein product: CASSVDSLNTEAFF.

The V gene is TRBV4-1, the J gene TRBJ2-5; TRBD1 aligns across 7 bases. The V segment lost 0 bases and the J segment 4 bases; nucleotides outside the gene matches: 11. This CDR3 has 17 residues. From germline, CDR1 is MGHRA and CDR2 YSYEKL. As DNA, the CDR3 is TGCGCCAGCAGCCAAGACCCCCCGGGACAGAATCTAGAGACCCAGTACTTC. Its protein is CASSQDPPGQNLETQYF.

This clone was seen only once. V and J are TRBV7-9 and TRBJ2-2; tentative D call: TRBD2 (6 bases). Germline V CDR1 and CDR2: SEHNR, FQNEAQ (reference sequence). The germline V and J ends were trimmed by 4 bases and 5 bases, with 11 bases remaining between them. The CDR3 length is 14 residues. The CDR3 DNA reads TGTGCCAGCAGCTGGGGGACTCTTACCGGGGAGCTGTTTTTT. Translated, it gives CASSWGTLTGELFF. Full variable domain (rest looked up from reference TRBV7-9 and TRBJ2-2): DTGVSQNPRHKITKRGQNVTFRCDPISEHNRLYWYRQTLGQGPEFLTYFQNEAQLEKSRLLSDRFSAERPKGSFSTLEIQRTEQGDSAMYLCASSWGTLTGELFFGEGSRLTVL.

The V gene is TRBV19, the J gene TRBJ2-1, with D hard to call. Trimming left V 4 bases short and J 12 bases short, with 10 bases between. Germline CDR1 reads LNHDA; CDR2 reads SQIVND (reference sequence). The length of the CDR3 is 11 residues. DNA for the CDR3: TGTGCCAGTAGTAGCGGCAAGATGCAGTTCTTC. Residues: CASSSGKMQFF. Combining the CDR3 with reference TRBV19 and TRBJ2-1 gives the whole variable domain DGGITQSPKYLFRKEGQNVTLSCEQNLNHDAMYWYRQDPGQGLRLIYYSQIVNDFQKGDIAEGYSVSREKKESFPLTVTSAQKNPTAFYLCASSSGKMQFFGPGTRLTVL.